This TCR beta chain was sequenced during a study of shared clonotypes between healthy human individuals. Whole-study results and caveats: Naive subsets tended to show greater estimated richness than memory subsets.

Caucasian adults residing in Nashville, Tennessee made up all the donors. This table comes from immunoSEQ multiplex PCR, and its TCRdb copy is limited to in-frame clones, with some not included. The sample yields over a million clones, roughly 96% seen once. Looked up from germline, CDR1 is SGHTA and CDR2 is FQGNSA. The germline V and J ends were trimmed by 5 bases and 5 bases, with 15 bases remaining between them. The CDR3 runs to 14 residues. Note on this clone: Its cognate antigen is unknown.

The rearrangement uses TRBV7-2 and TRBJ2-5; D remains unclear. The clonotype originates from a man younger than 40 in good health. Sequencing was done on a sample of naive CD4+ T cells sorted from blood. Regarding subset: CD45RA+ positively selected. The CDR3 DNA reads TGTGCCAGCAGCCCCCCCAACGGGCGGGAGACCCAGTACTTC. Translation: CASSPPNGRETQYF.